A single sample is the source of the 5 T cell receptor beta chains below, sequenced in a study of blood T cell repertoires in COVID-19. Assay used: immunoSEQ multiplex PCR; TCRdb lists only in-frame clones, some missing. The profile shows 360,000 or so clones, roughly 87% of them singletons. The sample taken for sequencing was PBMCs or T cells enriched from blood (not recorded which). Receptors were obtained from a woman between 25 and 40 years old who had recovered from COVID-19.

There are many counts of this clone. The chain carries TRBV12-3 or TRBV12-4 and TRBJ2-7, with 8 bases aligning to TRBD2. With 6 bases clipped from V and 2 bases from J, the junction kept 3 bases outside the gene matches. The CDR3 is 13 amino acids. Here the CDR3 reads CASSPRGAYEQYF. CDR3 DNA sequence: TGTGCCAGCAGCCCGCGGGGGGCCTACGAGCAGTACTTC.

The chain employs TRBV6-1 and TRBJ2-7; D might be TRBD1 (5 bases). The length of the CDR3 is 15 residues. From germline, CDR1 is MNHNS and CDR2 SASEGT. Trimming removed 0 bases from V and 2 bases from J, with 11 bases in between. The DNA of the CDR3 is TGTGCCAGCAGTGAAGCGGCAGGGCGAACCTACGAGCAGTACTTC. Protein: CASSEAAGRTYEQYF.

Here the CDR3 DNA reads TGTGCCAGCAGTGCCCGGGGTAGCCGGTCCTACGAGCAGTACTTC. Amino acid sequence: CASSARGSRSYEQYF. J is TRBJ2-7 and V is TRBV28; D is perhaps TRBD2 (5 bases). CDR3 length equals 15 residues. Germline loops: CDR1 MDHEN, CDR2 SYDVKM. V lost 5 bases and J 1 base, leaving 15 bases between the germline ends.

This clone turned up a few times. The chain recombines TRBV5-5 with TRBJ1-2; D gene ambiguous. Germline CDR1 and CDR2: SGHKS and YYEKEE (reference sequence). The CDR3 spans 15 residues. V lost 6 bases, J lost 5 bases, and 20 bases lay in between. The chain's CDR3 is CASISDVTLTYGYTF. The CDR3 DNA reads TGTGCCAGCATCAGCGACGTTACCTTAACTTATGGCTACACCTTC.

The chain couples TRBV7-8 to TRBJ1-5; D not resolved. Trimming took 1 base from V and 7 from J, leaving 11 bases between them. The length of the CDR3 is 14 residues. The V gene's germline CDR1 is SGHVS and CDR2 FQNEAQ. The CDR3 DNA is TGTGCCAGCAGCTTAGTCCACCCTAGGCAGCCCCAGCATTTT. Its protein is CASSLVHPRQPQHF. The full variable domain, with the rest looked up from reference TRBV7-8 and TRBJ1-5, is GAGVSQSPRYKVAKRGQDVALRCDPISGHVSLFWYQQALGQGPEFLTYFQNEAQLDKSGLPSDRFFAERPEGSVSTLKIQRTQQEDSAVYLCASSLVHPRQPQHFGDGTRLSIL.